This TCR beta chain was sequenced for a study of HIV-infected patients and healthy controls. Germline loops: CDR1 LGHNA, CDR2 YNFKEQ. The CDR3 contains 15 residues. Trimming pared 0 bases from V and 5 bases from J, leaving 12 bases between. TCRdb ran MiXCR on the 5' RACE reads and lists one entry per CDR3 protein. The sample comprises over 55,000 distinct CDR3 sequences, roughly a sixth of which are singletons, and approximately 5.3% rests with the top ten. On this clonotype itself: Given a much more abundant clone one base away, this may be a read error.

This sequence originates from a human donor in good health. The chain is built from TRBV4-2 and TRBJ2-3; the D gene is possibly TRBD2 (6 bases). The sample consisted of CD4+ T cells from blood. CDR3: CASSQEAAGLDTQYF. Here the CDR3 DNA reads TGTGCCAGCAGCCAAGAAGCGGCGGGGCTAGATACGCAGTATTTT.